This T cell receptor (beta chain) is drawn from a study of blood T cell repertoires in COVID-19. Study-level background: Both acute and convalescent COVID-19 samples were obtained from the United States, Italy and Spain. T cells, B-cell-depleted T cells, or PBMCs provided the cDNA or gDNA that served as material.

The CDR3 is 16 amino acids. V shed 1 base, J shed 4 bases, and the junction held 7 bases outside the gene matches. The germline V gene has CDR1 LGHDT and CDR2 YNNKEL (reference sequence). Measured with immunoSEQ multiplex PCR; TCRdb has only the in-frame clones, and not every one. The repertoire consists of approximately 500,000 clones, with 88% occurring once and the leading ten covering 1.8%. Cohort 3 donors were reported recovered after two negative PCRs, clearance, or symptom resolution. This rearrangement joins TRBV3-1 (or the pseudogene TRBV3-2) to TRBJ2-3, with 8 bases identical to TRBD2. The sample was PBMCs or T cells enriched from blood (not recorded which). This TCR derives from a middle-aged woman who had recovered from COVID-19. CDR3 coding DNA: TGTGCCAGCAGCCAAGCTCAGCGGGAGAAAGCAGATACGCAGTATTTT. This gives the protein CASSQAQREKADTQYF.